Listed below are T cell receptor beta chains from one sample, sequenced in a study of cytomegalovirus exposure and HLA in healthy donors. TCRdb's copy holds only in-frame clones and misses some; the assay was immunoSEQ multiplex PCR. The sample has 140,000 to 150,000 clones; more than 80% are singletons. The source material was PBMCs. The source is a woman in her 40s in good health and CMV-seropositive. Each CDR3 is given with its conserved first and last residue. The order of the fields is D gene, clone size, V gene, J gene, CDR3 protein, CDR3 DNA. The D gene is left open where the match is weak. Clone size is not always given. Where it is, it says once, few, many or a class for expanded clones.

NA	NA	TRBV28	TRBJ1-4	CASSLPTVVDEKLFF	TGTGCCAGCAGTCTTCCGACAGTAGTTGATGAAAAACTGTTTTTT
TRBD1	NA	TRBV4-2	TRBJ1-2	CASSQTPTGTGYGYTF	TGTGCCAGCAGCCAGACCCCCACAGGGACAGGTTATGGCTACACCTTC
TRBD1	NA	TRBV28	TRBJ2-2	CASRVDRDTGELFF	TGTGCCAGCAGGGTGGACAGGGACACCGGGGAGCTGTTTTTT
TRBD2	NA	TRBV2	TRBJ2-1	CASRWTSVNNEQFF	TGTGCCAGCAGGTGGACTAGCGTGAACAATGAGCAGTTCTTC
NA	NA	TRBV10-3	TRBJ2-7	CAISESRYEQYF	TGTGCCATCAGTGAGTCCCGTTACGAGCAGTACTTC
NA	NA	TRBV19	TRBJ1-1	CASSIRQGNTEAFF	TGTGCCAGTAGTATCCGTCAGGGCAACACTGAAGCTTTCTTT
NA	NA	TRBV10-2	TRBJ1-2	CASSESSGYYGYTF	TGCGCCAGCAGTGAGTCAAGCGGTTACTATGGCTACACCTTC
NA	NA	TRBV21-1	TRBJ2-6	CASSKEHPGANVLTF	TGTGCCAGCAGCAAAGAACACCCTGGGGCCAACGTCCTGACTTTC
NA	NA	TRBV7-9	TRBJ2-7	CASSFGGAGDEQYF	TGTGCCAGCAGCTTTGGAGGGGCCGGCGACGAGCAGTACTTC
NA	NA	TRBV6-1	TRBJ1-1	CASLGAGNTEAFF	TGTGCCAGCCTTGGTGCGGGGAACACTGAAGCTTTCTTT
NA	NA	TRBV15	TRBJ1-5	CATSRDQQTYQPQHF	TGTGCCACCAGCAGAGATCAGCAGACATATCAGCCCCAGCATTTT
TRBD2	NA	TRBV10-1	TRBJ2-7	CASSGTSGSPYEQYF	TGCGCCAGCAGTGGGACTAGCGGGTCGCCCTACGAGCAGTACTTC
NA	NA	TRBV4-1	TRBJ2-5	CASSQAIQGAWETQYF	TGCGCCAGCAGCCAAGCGATTCAGGGCGCTTGGGAGACCCAGTACTTC
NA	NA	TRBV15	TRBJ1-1	CATSRVFGGGGTEAFF	TGTGCCACCAGCAGAGTATTCGGGGGTGGGGGCACTGAAGCTTTCTTT
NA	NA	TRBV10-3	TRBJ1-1	CAISESQDMSTEAFF	TGTGCCATCAGTGAGTCGCAGGACATGAGCACTGAAGCTTTCTTT
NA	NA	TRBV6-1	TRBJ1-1	CASSDWATVNTEAFF	TGTGCCAGCAGTGATTGGGCGACCGTGAACACTGAAGCTTTCTTT
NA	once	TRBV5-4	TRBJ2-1	CASSAQSGLNEQFF	TGTGCCAGCAGCGCCCAAAGTGGGCTAAATGAGCAGTTCTTC
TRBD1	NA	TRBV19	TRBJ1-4	CASNHRDRGQGEKLFF	TGTGCCAGTAATCACCGCGACAGGGGGCAGGGTGAAAAACTGTTTTTT
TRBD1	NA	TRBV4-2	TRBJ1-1	CASSQDNRQGYTEAFF	TGTGCCAGCAGCCAAGATAATCGACAGGGGTACACTGAAGCTTTCTTT
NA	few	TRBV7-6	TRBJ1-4	CASSLKTTNEKLFF	TGTGCCAGCAGCTTAAAAACTACTAATGAAAAACTGTTTTTT
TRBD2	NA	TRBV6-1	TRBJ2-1	CASSEWASGGYNEQFF	TGTGCCAGCAGTGAATGGGCTAGCGGGGGATACAATGAGCAGTTCTTC
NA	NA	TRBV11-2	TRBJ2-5	CASSSLRTGWTQYF	TGTGCCAGCAGCTCTCTGCGCACCGGTTGGACCCAGTACTTC
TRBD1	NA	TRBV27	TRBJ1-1	CASSPRTGLRTEAFF	TGTGCCAGCAGTCCTAGGACAGGGCTTAGAACTGAAGCTTTCTTT
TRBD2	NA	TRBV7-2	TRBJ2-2	CASSLGLAGPTAGELFF	TGTGCCAGCAGCTTAGGACTAGCGGGGCCCACCGCCGGGGAGCTGTTTTTT
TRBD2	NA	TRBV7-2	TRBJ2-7	CASSSGTSDRYEQYF	TGTGCCAGCAGCTCCGGGACTAGCGATCGATACGAGCAGTACTTC
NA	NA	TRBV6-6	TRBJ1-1	CASSFREPFEAFF	TGTGCCAGCAGCTTCAGGGAACCCTTTGAAGCTTTCTTT
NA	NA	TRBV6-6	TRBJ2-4	CASSYSGGSENIQYF	TGTGCCAGCAGTTACTCCGGGGGTAGCGAAAACATTCAGTACTTC
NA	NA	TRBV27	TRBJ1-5	CASRFRGVDQPQHF	TGTGCCAGCAGGTTCCGGGGGGTGGATCAGCCCCAGCATTTT
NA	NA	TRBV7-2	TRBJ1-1	CAGSQTGRRANTEAFF	TGTGCCGGCAGCCAGACCGGGCGGCGGGCGAACACTGAAGCTTTCTTT
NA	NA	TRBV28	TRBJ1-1	CASRQVNTEAFF	TGTGCCAGCAGACAGGTAAACACTGAAGCTTTCTTT
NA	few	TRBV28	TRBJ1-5	CASSSLGREGHF	TGTGCCAGCAGTTCGTTAGGGAGGGAAGGGCATTTT
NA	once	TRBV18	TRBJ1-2	CASSGYRAGYTF	TGTGCCAGCTCAGGATACAGGGCAGGCTACACCTTC
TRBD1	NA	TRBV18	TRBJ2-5	CASSGTGGQQTQYF	TGTGCCAGCTCAGGAACAGGGGGCCAGCAGACCCAGTACTTC
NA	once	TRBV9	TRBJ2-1	CASSVEGGGPDNEQFF	TGTGCCAGCAGCGTAGAAGGGGGGGGGCCAGACAATGAGCAGTTCTTC
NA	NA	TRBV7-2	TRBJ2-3	CASSLRTAATDTQYF	TGTGCCAGCAGCCTGCGAACAGCGGCCACAGATACGCAGTATTTT
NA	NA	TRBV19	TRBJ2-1	CASRFRGGNEQFF	TGTGCCAGTAGATTCCGGGGAGGCAATGAGCAGTTCTTC
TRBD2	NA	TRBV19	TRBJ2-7	CASSRTGGPNEQYF	TGTGCCAGTAGTCGGACGGGAGGGCCGAACGAGCAGTACTTC
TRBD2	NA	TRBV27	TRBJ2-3	CASSLLPLAGRASTDTQYF	TGTGCCAGCAGTTTATTACCTCTAGCGGGAAGAGCTAGCACAGATACGCAGTATTTT
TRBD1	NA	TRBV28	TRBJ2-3	CASSLSQGVVDTQYF	TGTGCCAGCAGTTTATCACAGGGGGTGGTAGATACGCAGTATTTT
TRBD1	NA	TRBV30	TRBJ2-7	CAWNRDSSYEQYF	TGTGCCTGGAACCGGGACAGCTCCTACGAGCAGTACTTC
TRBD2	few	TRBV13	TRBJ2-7	CASSDAGTSSHEQYF	TGTGCCAGCAGCGACGCCGGGACTAGCAGCCACGAGCAGTACTTC